One and the same sample provided the 31 T cell receptor beta chains below, sequenced in a study of T cell responses to AZD1222 COVID-19 vaccine. Produced via immunoSEQ multiplex PCR; TCRdb's table is partial and in-frame only. The sample includes 120,000 to 150,000 clones, 85% to 90% seen only once; the top ten take around 3.5%. The sample here was peripheral blood, taken on day 0 of AZD1222 vaccination. Every receptor here comes from an adult in good health.

The chain has TRBV19 and TRBJ2-1, with D possibly matching TRBD1 (5 bases). Trimming cost V 3 bases and J 6 bases, with 15 bases left between them. CDR3 length: 15 residues. The V gene's germline CDR1 is LNHDA and CDR2 SQIVND (reference sequence). The chain's CDR3 is CASSMQGNWANEQFF. DNA of the CDR3: TGTGCCAGTAGTATGCAGGGCAATTGGGCCAATGAGCAGTTCTTC.

The V call is TRBV12-3 or TRBV12-4, the J call TRBJ1-2; D is ambiguous. The CDR3 loop spans 12 amino acids. V was pared by 4 bases and J by 5 bases, with 8 bases between. The CDR3 coding sequence is TGTGCCAGCAGTTCCGACGAATATGGCTACACCTTC. Translating it yields CASSSDEYGYTF.

The CDR3: CASSLAGPSSGNTIYF. The CDR3 coding sequence is TGTGCCAGCAGCTTGGCCGGGCCCAGCTCTGGAAACACCATATATTTT. This rearrangement joins TRBV7-2 to TRBJ1-3; no firm D call. The length of the CDR3 is 16 residues. Per germline, CDR1 SGHTA and CDR2 FQGNSA. The V end lost 3 bases, the J end lost 0 bases, and 12 bases lay between the germline ends.

This chain connects TRBV6-6 to TRBJ1-2; no firm D call. The germline CDR1 and CDR2 sequences are MNHNY and SVGAGI (reference sequence). V dropped 0 bases and J dropped 2 bases, with 13 bases sitting between them. The CDR3 has 16 amino acids. CDR3 loop: CASSYSWESKNYGYTF. The CDR3 DNA reads TGTGCCAGCAGTTACTCGTGGGAGAGTAAGAACTATGGCTACACCTTC.

This chain uses TRBV7-2 with TRBJ2-5; 8 positions match TRBD1. There are 14 residues in the CDR3. The trim removed 2 bases at V and 2 bases at J, leaving 1 base unmatched. CDR1 is SGHTA and CDR2 is FQGNSA in the germline V gene. DNA for the CDR3: TGTGCCAGCAGCTTAAGGACAGGGCAAGAGACCCAGTACTTC. Its protein product is CASSLRTGQETQYF.

The chain uses TRBV7-8 and TRBJ1-1; D is perhaps TRBD1 (5 bases). V lost 3 bases and J lost 1, with 9 bases in between. The CDR3 extends over 14 amino acids. Germline CDR1 is SGHVS and CDR2 is FQNEAQ. As DNA, the CDR3 is TGTGCCAGCAGCTTGGGACGGGGGAACACTGAAGCTTTCTTT. Protein product: CASSLGRGNTEAFF.

This chain uses TRBV24-1 with TRBJ1-6; possibly TRBD1 for D (6 bases). This CDR3 is built from 13 residues. CDR1 and CDR2 (germline): KGHDR, SFDVKD. Trimming left V 7 bases short and J 10 bases short, with 13 bases between. CDR3 in amino acids: CATSRTADSPLHF. The CDR3 bases are TGTGCCACCAGCAGGACAGCAGACTCACCCCTCCACTTT.

This chain joins TRBV30 and TRBJ1-2; 8 positions match TRBD1. Germline trimming cut 4 bases from V and 5 bases from J; bases unmatched to any gene: 18. There are 17 residues in the CDR3. Germline V gene lookup returns CDR1 GTSNPN and CDR2 SVGIG (reference sequence). CDR3 DNA: TGTGCCTGGATCCTATCGACCCCAGGGGGCTTAGGGTATGGCTACACCTTC. Protein: CAWILSTPGGLGYGYTF. Drawing the rest from reference TRBV30 and TRBJ1-2, the complete variable domain is SQTIHQWPATLVQPVGSPLSLECTVEGTSNPNLYWYRQAAGRGLQLLFYSVGIGQISSEVPQNLSASRPQDRQFILSSKKLLLSDSGFYLCAWILSTPGGLGYGYTFGSGTRLTVV.

The rearrangement links TRBV11-2 to TRBJ1-6; no clear D. The V end was cut by 5 bases, the J end by 4 bases, with 15 bases between. Germline CDR1 and CDR2: SGHAT and FQNNGV. CDR3 length: 16 residues. The CDR3 DNA reads TGTGCCAGCAGCCTGAGAGGGAGCGAGTATAATTCACCCCTCCACTTT. This translates into CASSLRGSEYNSPLHF.

The genes are TRBV6-6 and TRBJ2-7, with 10 bases aligning to TRBD2. The length of the CDR3 is 13 residues. Trimming cost V 6 bases and J 4 bases; bases outside gene matches: 3. The germline V gene encodes CDR1 MNHNY and CDR2 SVGAGI (reference sequence). The CDR3 DNA follows: TGTGCCAGCAGAGGACTAGCGGAATACGAGCAGTACTTC. It encodes CASRGLAEYEQYF.

Here the CDR3 reads CSALTHPGNTIYF. In DNA, the CDR3 is TGCAGCGCACTTACCCACCCTGGAAACACCATATATTTT. The chain carries TRBV29-1 and TRBJ1-3, with D unresolved. Germline-derived CDR1 and CDR2 are SQVTM and ANQGSEA. V was shortened by 7 bases and J by 2 bases, with 12 bases between the two germline ends. The CDR3 extends over 13 amino acids. The full variable domain, completed using reference TRBV29-1 and TRBJ1-3, is SAVISQKPSRDICQRGTSLTIQCQVDSQVTMMFWYRQQPGQSLTLIATANQGSEATYESGFVIDKFPISRPNLTFSTLTVSNMSPEDSSIYLCSALTHPGNTIYFGEGSWLTVV.

The gene calls are TRBV7-9 and TRBJ1-2, with 7 bases lining up with TRBD1. The V segment lost 8 bases and the J segment 8 bases; nucleotides outside the gene matches: 14. Germline V lookup: CDR1 SEHNR, CDR2 FQNEAQ (reference sequence). The length of the CDR3 is 14 residues. Here the CDR3 DNA reads TGTGCCAGCCGAGGGGAAGGGGGCTTCGGAGGCTACACCTTC. Translating gives CASRGEGGFGGYTF.

The chain couples TRBV28 to TRBJ1-3, with unresolved D. The V gene's germline CDR1 is MDHEN and CDR2 SYDVKM. The CDR3 is 15 amino acids. Trimming left V 5 bases short and J 0 bases short, with 11 bases between. CDR3 sequence: CASSTPQPSGNTIYF. The CDR3 DNA is TGTGCCAGCAGTACACCCCAGCCCTCTGGAAACACCATATATTTT.

The genes are TRBV29-1 and TRBJ2-1; D may be TRBD1 (5 bases). V lost 4 bases and J 8 bases, leaving 12 bases between the germline ends. The CDR3 contains 12 residues. Germline V lookup: CDR1 SQVTM, CDR2 ANQGSEA. CDR3: CSVGGLYDEQFF. CDR3 DNA sequence: TGCAGCGTTGGGGGCCTTTACGATGAGCAGTTCTTC.

The rearrangement joins TRBV7-2 to TRBJ2-3, with 14 bases that match TRBD2. The CDR3 has 17 residues. Per the germline V gene, CDR1 is SGHTA and CDR2 is FQGNSA. V shed 3 bases and J 3 bases; nucleotides not matched to a gene: 5. This chain's CDR3 is CASSLGLAGVATDTQYF. The CDR3, as DNA: TGTGCCAGCAGCTTGGGACTAGCGGGAGTTGCGACAGATACGCAGTATTTT.

The chain has TRBV19 and TRBJ2-5; 8 nucleotides agree with TRBD2. The V gene end was trimmed by 4 bases and the J gene end by 5 bases; junction bases not matched to a gene: 9. CDR1 is LNHDA and CDR2 is SQIVND in the germline V gene (reference sequence). The CDR3 spans 15 residues. The CDR3 sequence: CASSRPGLEEETQYF. CDR3 DNA sequence: TGTGCCAGTAGTAGGCCGGGACTAGAAGAGGAGACCCAGTACTTC.

The chain employs TRBV5-1 and TRBJ1-3, with D perhaps TRBD1 (5 bases). The V end was cut by 3 bases, the J end by 0 bases, with 10 bases between. The CDR3 spans 15 residues. Germline V lookup: CDR1 SGHRS, CDR2 YFSETQ. DNA of the CDR3: TGCGCCAGCAGCTCCACAGGACTCTCTGGAAACACCATATATTTT. Translation gives CASSSTGLSGNTIYF.

The rearrangement uses TRBV19 and TRBJ2-2, with D perhaps matching TRBD1 or TRBD2 (5 bases each). This CDR3 is built from 19 residues. Germline V CDR1 and CDR2: LNHDA, SQIVND (reference sequence). Trimming stripped 8 bases from V and 1 base from J, with 26 bases between. For the CDR3, the DNA is TGTGCCAGTGTCGAGTTACACCCCACGGGGCATTTGAACACCGGGGAGCTGTTTTTT. Translating it yields CASVELHPTGHLNTGELFF.

The rearrangement uses TRBV6-5 and TRBJ1-4; D ambiguous. CDR1 MNHEY and CDR2 SVGAGI come from the germline V gene. CDR3 length: 12 residues. V was clipped by 4 bases and J by 10 bases, with 10 bases between them. The CDR3 sequence: CASSLGFAKLFF. Written as DNA, the CDR3 is TGTGCCAGCAGTTTAGGTTTTGCAAAACTGTTTTTT.

V usage is TRBV7-3 and J usage is TRBJ1-2, with 8 bases lining up with TRBD1. Trimming removed 6 bases from V and 7 bases from J; junction bases left unmatched: 10. Germline-derived CDR1 and CDR2 are SGHTA and FQGTGA. There are 14 residues in the CDR3. The CDR3 nucleotides read TGTGCCAGCAGTCCTAACAGGGGGTCAAGTGGCTACACCTTC. It is translated as CASSPNRGSSGYTF.

The CDR3 sequence is CASSLVFNEQFF. The CDR3 DNA follows: TGTGCCAGCAGCTTAGTATTCAATGAGCAGTTCTTC. The rearrangement uses TRBV11-3 and TRBJ2-1; D unclear. The CDR3 totals 12 residues. Germline values: CDR1 SGHNT, CDR2 YENEEA. Trimming removed 1 base from V and 6 bases from J, with 4 bases in between.

A few counts support this clone. The DNA for the CDR3 is TGTGCCATTCAGTTCGGGCAGGGGCAAGAGACCCAGTACTTC. Translation gives CAIQFGQGQETQYF. The V gene is TRBV6-5, the J gene TRBJ2-5; D may be TRBD1 (6 bases). CDR1 and CDR2 (germline): MNHEY, SVGAGI. The CDR3 covers 14 residues. With 10 bases removed from V and 2 bases from J, the gap between germline ends came to 17 bases.

This clone has just a few counts. The rearrangement uses TRBV6-2 or TRBV6-3 and TRBJ2-1, with 14 bases that match TRBD2. This CDR3 is 15 amino acids long. J gave up 7 bases and V 6 bases, and 5 bases lay outside the gene matches. CDR1 is MNHEY, CDR2 SVGEGT, per germline. The CDR3 is CASSQGLAGVNEQFF. The CDR3, as DNA: TGTGCCAGCAGCCAGGGACTAGCGGGAGTGAATGAGCAGTTCTTC.

The genes are TRBV30 and TRBJ1-3; D gene ambiguous. V dropped 6 bases and J dropped 0 bases, with 9 bases sitting between them. The CDR3 totals 13 residues. Germline loops: CDR1 GTSNPN, CDR2 SVGIG (reference sequence). The CDR3 sequence: CACGDSSGNTIYF. The CDR3 nucleotides are TGTGCCTGCGGAGATAGCTCTGGAAACACCATATATTTT.

The V and J genes are TRBV19 and TRBJ1-2, with TRBD1 matching over 8 bases. The CDR3 has 15 residues. The junction had 11 bases not matched to a gene; V was cut back by 11 bases and J by 0 bases. Germline V lookup: CDR1 LNHDA, CDR2 SQIVND (reference sequence). CDR3 region: CAARRRGPSNYGYTF. In DNA form, the CDR3 reads TGTGCCGCCCGCCGCAGGGGGCCGTCTAACTATGGCTACACCTTC.

The chain uses TRBV4-2 and TRBJ1-3; a possible D gene is TRBD1 (5 bases). Germline V gene sequence: CDR1 LGHNA, CDR2 YNFKEQ. The CDR3 contains 16 residues. Trimming removed 1 base from V and 4 bases from J, with 14 bases in between. The CDR3 sequence: CASSQGRGSGGNTIYF. CDR3 DNA sequence: TGTGCCAGCAGCCAAGGAAGGGGATCGGGAGGAAACACCATATATTTT.

This chain connects TRBV6-5 to TRBJ1-4; 9 bases fit TRBD1. This CDR3 is built from 15 residues. The V and J ends lost 6 bases and 10 bases, in that order; junction bases with no gene match: 12. Germline V gene lookup returns CDR1 MNHEY and CDR2 SVGAGI. In nucleotides, the CDR3 is TGTGCCAGCAGAGGAGAAGGACAGGGGCACAGAAAACTGTTTTTT. Amino acid sequence: CASRGEGQGHRKLFF.

The chain is built from TRBV5-4 and TRBJ2-7, with 10 bases lining up with TRBD2. The germline V gene has CDR1 SGHNT and CDR2 YYREEE (reference sequence). V shed 0 bases, J shed 5 bases, and the junction held 5 bases outside the gene matches. CDR3 length equals 15 residues. The CDR3, as DNA: TGTGCCAGCAGCTTGGAAATAGCGGGAGGTAACGAGCAGTACTTC. Translated: CASSLEIAGGNEQYF. Using reference TRBV5-4 and TRBJ2-7 for the parts outside the CDR3, the full variable domain is ETGVTQSPTHLIKTRGQQVTLRCSSQSGHNTVSWYQQALGQGPQFIFQYYREEENGRGNFPPRFSGLQFPNYSSELNVNALELDDSALYLCASSLEIAGGNEQYFGPGTRLTVT.

V gene TRBV18 combines with J gene TRBJ1-2; TRBD1 agrees at 8 bases. The CDR3 is 14 residues long. Germline CDR1 reads KGHSH; CDR2 reads LQKENI. V was pared by 3 bases and J by 4 bases, with 4 bases of the junction left unmatched. This chain's CDR3 is CASSPPGQAYGYTF. CDR3 in DNA: TGTGCCAGCTCACCTCCGGGACAGGCCTATGGCTACACCTTC.

The chain links TRBV4-1 to TRBJ1-1; no clear D. CDR3 length equals 13 residues. CDR1 and CDR2 from the germline V gene are MGHRA and YSYEKL. V was pared by 2 bases and J by 5 bases, with 9 bases between. CDR3 bases: TGCGCCAGCAGCCAATCACAGAGAACTGAAGCTTTCTTT. Its translation: CASSQSQRTEAFF.

The V and J genes are TRBV23-1 and TRBJ2-7; unclear D gene. TRBV23-1 is identified as an open reading frame with a role that is uncertain. V dropped 2 bases and J dropped 0 bases, with 14 bases sitting between them. The CDR3 sequence is 16 residues long. The DNA of the CDR3 is TGCGCCAGCAGTCAACCGGAGACACTGAGCTCCTACGAGCAGTACTTC. Protein: CASSQPETLSSYEQYF.